This TCR beta chain is from a study of T-cell reconstitution after alpha-beta-depleted transplantation in children. Ten or more counts support this clonotype. Deletions cut 4 bases from V and 5 bases from J, with 14 bases between. Germline V gene lookup returns CDR1 SQVTM and CDR2 ANQGSEA. This CDR3 spans 13 amino acids. During its preparation, the TCRbeta library received unique molecular identifiers. Via MiXCR, TCRdb re-called the PCR reads, giving one row per CDR3 protein. This table holds 640,000 or so distinct CDR3 sequences, approximately 17% found once. Sequenced material: PBMCs from the stem cell graft donor, taken from the stem cell graft. The receptor was derived from a human donor who donated a stem cell graft to a child with acute myeloid leukemia. V and J are TRBV29-1 and TRBJ1-1; TRBD1 might be the D (5 bases). The CDR3 here is CSVGSGGWTEAFF. CDR3 sequence (DNA): TGCAGCGTTGGCAGTGGGGGGTGGACTGAAGCTTTCTTT.